Presented here are 18 T cell receptor beta chains from one specimen sequenced in a study of cytomegalovirus exposure and HLA in healthy donors. The PCR contained 60 Vbeta and 13 Jbeta primers. Method: immunoSEQ multiplex PCR; TCRdb's copy keeps in-frame clones and lacks some. The repertoire consists of under 200,000 clones, with 80% to 90% occurring once and the leading ten covering roughly 6.7%. Sequenced input: PBMCs. These receptors were obtained from a man over 45 in good health and CMV-seropositive.

This clone was observed a single time. The chain recombines TRBV5-4 with TRBJ2-2; maybe TRBD1 (5 bases). Per the germline V gene, CDR1 is SGHNT and CDR2 is YYREEE (reference sequence). V was cut by 2 bases and J by 3 bases, with 17 bases left in between. The CDR3 contains 17 residues. The CDR3 DNA sequence: TGTGCCAGCAGCTTTAGGGTTGGGGCGGATTACACCGGGGAGCTGTTTTTT. This sequence encodes CASSFRVGADYTGELFF.

The DNA for the CDR3 is TGTGCCAGCAGTGAGAGGGTTTCGCCCCAGCATTTT. It encodes CASSERVSPQHF. V gene TRBV6-1 combines with J gene TRBJ1-5; no clear D. Germline V CDR1 and CDR2: MNHNS, SASEGT. CDR3 length equals 12 residues. V lost 3 bases, J lost 9 bases, and 9 bases lay in between.

The gene calls are TRBV6-1 and TRBJ1-2; TRBD1 is a possible D gene (6 bases). In germline, CDR1 is MNHNS, CDR2 SASEGT. This CDR3 contains 15 residues. Between the trimmed V and J ends, which lost 6 bases and 1 base, there was a span of 15 bases. The CDR3 DNA reads TGTGCCAGCAGGACGGACAGCAAAGTTAACTATGGCTACACCTTC. It yields the protein CASRTDSKVNYGYTF.

The chain combines TRBV5-1 with TRBJ1-4; 7 positions match TRBD1. J lost 5 bases, V lost 3 bases, and 4 bases had no gene match. The CDR3 is made up of 14 amino acids. Germline values: CDR1 SGHRS, CDR2 YFSETQ. The CDR3 nucleotides read TGCGCCAGCAGCTCCCGGGACAGAAATGAAAAACTGTTTTTT. Protein product: CASSSRDRNEKLFF.

This rearrangement joins TRBV18 to TRBJ1-5; TRBD1 matches at 8 bases. V dropped 4 bases and J dropped 6; count of bases not matched to a gene: 5. Germline-derived CDR1 and CDR2 are KGHSH and LQKENI. This CDR3 has 14 amino acids. CDR3 region: CASSRDRGGQPQHF. DNA for the CDR3: TGTGCCAGCTCACGAGACAGGGGTGGTCAGCCCCAGCATTTT. The full variable domain, its missing parts supplied by reference TRBV18 and TRBJ1-5, is NAGVMQNPRHLVRRRGQEARLRCSPMKGHSHVYWYRQLPEEGLKFMVYLQKENIIDESGMPKERFSAEFPKEGPSILRIQQVVRGDSAAYFCASSRDRGGQPQHFGDGTRLSIL.

V gene TRBV6-5 combines with J gene TRBJ2-2; D gene ambiguous. The CDR3 is made up of 15 amino acids. The V end lost 0 bases, the J end lost 4 bases, and 9 bases lay between the germline ends. CDR1 is MNHEY, CDR2 SVGAGI, per germline. CDR3 sequence (DNA): TGTGCCAGCAGTTACTCTCGAGCGTCCACCGGGGAGCTGTTTTTT. Translating gives CASSYSRASTGELFF.

The chain carries TRBV4-1 and TRBJ2-1, with D unresolved. The CDR3 has 12 residues. V was trimmed by 1 base and J by 8 bases, leaving 6 bases between them. Germline-derived CDR1 and CDR2 are MGHRA and YSYEKL. CDR3 nucleotide sequence: TGCGCCAGCAGCCAAGTTGTCTATGAGCAGTTCTTC. Translated, it gives CASSQVVYEQFF.

This chain uses TRBV6-6 with TRBJ1-1; 8 bases agree with TRBD1. The J segment lost 4 bases and the V segment lost 5 bases, leaving 6 bases of the junction unmatched. CDR3 size: 14 residues. The germline CDR1 and CDR2 sequences are MNHNY and SVGAGI (reference sequence). Written as DNA, the CDR3 is TGTGCCAGCAGTGGGACAGGCGGCGGCACTGAAGCTTTCTTT. This gives the protein CASSGTGGGTEAFF.

This clone was seen just once. V gene TRBV19 combines with J gene TRBJ1-5, with D perhaps matching TRBD1 (6 bases). Trimming cost V 10 bases and J 1 base, with 17 bases left between them. CDR1 LNHDA and CDR2 SQIVND come from the germline V gene (reference sequence). This CDR3 is built from 15 residues. The CDR3 region has the DNA TGTGCCACCTCCCTACAGGGCGCAAGCAATCAGCCCCAGCATTTT. Its translation: CATSLQGASNQPQHF.

The chain employs TRBV11-2 and TRBJ2-1; TRBD2 matches 7 bases. V trimming: 5 bases; J trimming: 3 bases; junction bases outside the gene matches: 10. The CDR3 extends over 16 amino acids. The germline CDR1 and CDR2 sequences are SGHAT and FQNNGV. CDR3 nucleotides: TGTGCCAGCAGCCCCAAGGGGACTATGAACTACAATGAGCAGTTCTTC. It codes for CASSPKGTMNYNEQFF.

The table lists this clone with a count of one. The sample holds other DNA sequences that translate to the same CDR3. The gene calls are TRBV30 and TRBJ2-3; 9 bases fit TRBD2. The CDR3 consists of 18 residues. The J segment lost 0 bases and the V segment lost 0 bases, leaving 10 bases of the junction unmatched. Germline lookup yields CDR1 GTSNPN and CDR2 SVGIG (reference sequence). Here the CDR3 reads CAWSVSRTSVRSTDTQYF. The CDR3 nucleotides read TGTGCCTGGAGTGTATCTCGGACTAGCGTACGTAGCACAGATACGCAGTATTTT. Variable domain in full (rest from reference TRBV30 and TRBJ2-3): SQTIHQWPATLVQPVGSPLSLECTVEGTSNPNLYWYRQAAGRGLQLLFYSVGIGQISSEVPQNLSASRPQDRQFILSSKKLLLSDSGFYLCAWSVSRTSVRSTDTQYFGPGTRLTVL.

The chain carries TRBV7-9 and TRBJ2-5; a possible D gene is TRBD2 (6 bases). The V and J ends lost 5 bases and 1 base respectively, with 17 bases between them. The length of the CDR3 is 16 residues. Germline V lookup: CDR1 SEHNR, CDR2 FQNEAQ (reference sequence). The CDR3 DNA is TGTGCCAGCAGCCCACGACTAGTTGCGGGCCAAGAGACCCAGTACTTC. Translated, it gives CASSPRLVAGQETQYF.

The rearrangement links TRBV10-1 to TRBJ2-1; D is unclear. Per germline, CDR1 WNHNN and CDR2 SYGVQD (reference sequence). The CDR3 sequence is 14 residues long. Trimming shortened V by 4 bases and J by 8 bases, and 15 bases separated the two germline ends. The CDR3 coding sequence is TGCGCCAGCAGTGGGCAGGCAGCCGTCCATGAGCAGTTCTTC. Translated, it gives CASSGQAAVHEQFF.

The chain combines TRBV5-4 with TRBJ1-3, with D maybe TRBD1 (6 bases). The CDR3 is made up of 17 amino acids. Germline CDR1 is SGHNT and CDR2 is YYREEE (reference sequence). Trimming cost V 3 bases and J 2 bases, with 18 bases left between them. For the CDR3, the DNA is TGTGCCAGCAGCTATTCCACCCCCACAGGGACTGGAAACACCATATATTTT. The encoded protein is CASSYSTPTGTGNTIYF.

The V gene is TRBV11-2, the J gene TRBJ1-1; possible D gene TRBD1, 6 bases. Trimming pared 1 base from V and 5 bases from J, leaving 17 bases between. Germline lookup yields CDR1 SGHAT and CDR2 FQNNGV. This CDR3 has 16 amino acids. CDR3 in amino acids: CASSLGAGAGRTEAFF. CDR3 in DNA: TGTGCCAGCAGCTTAGGGGCGGGGGCAGGGAGGACTGAAGCTTTCTTT.

The chain combines TRBV5-1 with TRBJ1-5; weak D call: TRBD1 (5 bases). Germline lookup yields CDR1 SGHRS and CDR2 YFSETQ. This CDR3 has 14 residues. V shed 0 bases and J shed 5 bases, with 9 bases lying between them. The CDR3 here is CASSLEPGDQPQHF. The CDR3 DNA reads TGCGCCAGCAGCTTGGAGCCGGGGGATCAGCCCCAGCATTTT.

This chain connects TRBV5-4 to TRBJ2-5, with 7 bases matching TRBD2. Germline trimming cut 5 bases from V and 2 bases from J; bases unmatched to any gene: 6. This CDR3 comprises 14 residues. Germline V gives CDR1 SGHNT, CDR2 YYREEE (reference sequence). The CDR3 region is CASRGGTTQETQYF. The DNA of the CDR3 is TGTGCCAGCAGGGGGGGGACGACTCAAGAGACCCAGTACTTC.

The genes are TRBV9 and TRBJ2-1; 10 positions match TRBD1. Germline V gene lookup returns CDR1 SGDLS and CDR2 YYNGEE. The CDR3 length is 17 residues. V dropped 4 bases and J dropped 3; count of bases not matched to a gene: 10. The CDR3 coding sequence is TGTGCCAGCAGCCCCAGAGGGGGGGACAGGGGCTACAATGAGCAGTTCTTC. Its translation: CASSPRGGDRGYNEQFF.